This TCR beta chain emerged from a study of CD8+CD57+ T cells in acquired aplastic anemia. Notes on the study in general: The same twenty-nine CD8+ CDR3 sequences occurred in patients and in controls.

The sequenced patients had an expansion of CD8+CD57+ cells seen by flow cytometry. TCR beta VDJ and CDR3 profiles were obtained from a genomic DNA template. TCRdb reanalysed the reads using MiXCR and keeps one entry per CDR3 protein. The sample comprises roughly 200,000 distinct CDR3 sequences, 50% to 65% of which are singletons, and roughly 46% rests with the top ten. Trimming took 0 bases from V and 5 from J; bases not matched to a gene: 7. Germline V lookup: CDR1 DFQATT, CDR2 SNEGSKA (reference sequence). The CDR3 runs 14 residues. Concerning this clonotype itself: Antigen specificity is unknown.

The TCR originated in a human donor with aplastic anemia. Sequenced sample: sorted CD4+, CD8+, or CD8+CD57+ T cells (not recorded which) from PBMCs. This sequence joins TRBV20-1 and TRBJ2-7; 7 bases match TRBD1. The CDR3 sequence: CSARDRTGPDEQYF. Here the CDR3 DNA reads TGCAGTGCTAGAGACCGGACAGGACCGGACGAGCAGTACTTC.